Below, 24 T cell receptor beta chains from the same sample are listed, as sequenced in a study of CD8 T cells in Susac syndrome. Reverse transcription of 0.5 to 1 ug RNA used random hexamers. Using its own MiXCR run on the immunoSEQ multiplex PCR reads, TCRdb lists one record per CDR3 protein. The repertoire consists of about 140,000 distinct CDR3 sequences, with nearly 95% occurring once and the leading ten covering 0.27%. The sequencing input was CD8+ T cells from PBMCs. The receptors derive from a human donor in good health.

The CDR3 spells CAFEPGLKDEAFF. The CDR3 DNA follows: TGTGCCTTCGAACCGGGACTGAAAGATGAAGCTTTCTTT. This chain joins TRBV30 and TRBJ1-1; D possibly corresponds to TRBD1 (5 bases). V was pared by 7 bases and J by 7 bases, with 19 bases between. This CDR3 is built from 13 residues. The germline V gene encodes CDR1 GTSNPN and CDR2 SVGIG (reference sequence).

The CDR3 is CASSQDERQGVDTQYF. The DNA of the CDR3 is TGCGCCAGCAGCCAAGATGAGAGACAGGGTGTAGATACGCAGTATTTT. The rearrangement uses TRBV4-3 and TRBJ2-3; TRBD1 matches at 7 bases. CDR1 is LGHNA and CDR2 is YSLEER in the germline V gene. The CDR3 sequence is 16 residues long. J was trimmed by 5 bases and V by 0 bases; bases with no gene match: 8.

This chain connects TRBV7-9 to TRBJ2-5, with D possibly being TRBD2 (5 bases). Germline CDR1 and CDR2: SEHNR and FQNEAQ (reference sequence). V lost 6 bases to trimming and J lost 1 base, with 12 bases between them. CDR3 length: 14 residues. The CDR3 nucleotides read TGTGCCAGCAGACTAGAGTTAGCCCAAGAGACCCAGTACTTC. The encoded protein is CASRLELAQETQYF.

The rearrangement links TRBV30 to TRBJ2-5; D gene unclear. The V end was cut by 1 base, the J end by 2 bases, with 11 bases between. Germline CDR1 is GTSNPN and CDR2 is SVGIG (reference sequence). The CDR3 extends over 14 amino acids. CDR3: CAWSAPPSQETQYF. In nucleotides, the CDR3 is TGTGCCTGGAGTGCCCCCCCTAGTCAAGAGACCCAGTACTTC. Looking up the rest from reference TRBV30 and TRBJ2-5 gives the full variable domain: SQTIHQWPATLVQPVGSPLSLECTVEGTSNPNLYWYRQAAGRGLQLLFYSVGIGQISSEVPQNLSASRPQDRQFILSSKKLLLSDSGFYLCAWSAPPSQETQYFGPGTRLLVL.

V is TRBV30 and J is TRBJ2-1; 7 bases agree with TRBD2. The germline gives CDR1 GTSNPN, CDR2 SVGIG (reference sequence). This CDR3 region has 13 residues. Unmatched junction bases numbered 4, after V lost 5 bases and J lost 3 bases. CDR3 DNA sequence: TGTGCCTGGTCCAGCGGGAACTACAATGAGCAGTTCTTC. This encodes CAWSSGNYNEQFF.

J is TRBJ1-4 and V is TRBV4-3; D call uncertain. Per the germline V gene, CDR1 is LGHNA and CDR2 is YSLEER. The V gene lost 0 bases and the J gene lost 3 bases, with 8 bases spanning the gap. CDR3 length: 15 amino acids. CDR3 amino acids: CASSQDERANEKLFF. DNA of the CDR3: TGCGCCAGCAGCCAAGATGAGAGGGCTAATGAAAAACTGTTTTTT.

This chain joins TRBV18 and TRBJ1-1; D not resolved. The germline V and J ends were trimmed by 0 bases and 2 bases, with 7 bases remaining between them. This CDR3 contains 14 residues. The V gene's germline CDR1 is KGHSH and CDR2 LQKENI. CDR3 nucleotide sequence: TGTGCCAGCTCACCACCGGAAATAAACACTGAAGCTTTCTTT. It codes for CASSPPEINTEAFF.

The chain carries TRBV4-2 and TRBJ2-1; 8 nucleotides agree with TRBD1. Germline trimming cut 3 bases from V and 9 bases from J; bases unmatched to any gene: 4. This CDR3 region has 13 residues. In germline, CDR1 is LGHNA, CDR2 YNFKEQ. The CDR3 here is CASSQDREAEQFF. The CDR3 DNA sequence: TGTGCCAGCAGCCAGGACAGGGAGGCTGAGCAGTTCTTC.

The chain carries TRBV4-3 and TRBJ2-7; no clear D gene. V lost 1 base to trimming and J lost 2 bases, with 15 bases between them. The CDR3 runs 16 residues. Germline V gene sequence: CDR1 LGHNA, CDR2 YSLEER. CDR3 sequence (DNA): TGCGCCAGCAGCCAAGGAAGACTGAAGATTCCCTACGAGCAGTACTTC. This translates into CASSQGRLKIPYEQYF.

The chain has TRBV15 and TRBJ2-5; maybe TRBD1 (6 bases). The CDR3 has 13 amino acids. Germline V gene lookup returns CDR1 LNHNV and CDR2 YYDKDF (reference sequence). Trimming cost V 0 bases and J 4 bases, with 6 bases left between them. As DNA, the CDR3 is TGTGCCACCAGCAGAGACAGGGGAGAGACCCAGTACTTC. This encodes CATSRDRGETQYF.

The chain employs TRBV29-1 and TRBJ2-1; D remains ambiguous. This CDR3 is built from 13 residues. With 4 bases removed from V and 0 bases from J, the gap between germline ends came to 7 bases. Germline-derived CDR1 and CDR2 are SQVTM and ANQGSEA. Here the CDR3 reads CSVVESSYNEQFF. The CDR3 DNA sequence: TGCAGCGTTGTGGAGAGCTCCTACAATGAGCAGTTCTTC.

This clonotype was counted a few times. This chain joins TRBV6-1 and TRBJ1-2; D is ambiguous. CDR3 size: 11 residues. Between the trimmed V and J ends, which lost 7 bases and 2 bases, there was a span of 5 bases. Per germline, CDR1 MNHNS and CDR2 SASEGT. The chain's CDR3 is CASTLNYGYTF. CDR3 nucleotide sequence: TGTGCCAGCACCCTGAACTATGGCTACACCTTC.

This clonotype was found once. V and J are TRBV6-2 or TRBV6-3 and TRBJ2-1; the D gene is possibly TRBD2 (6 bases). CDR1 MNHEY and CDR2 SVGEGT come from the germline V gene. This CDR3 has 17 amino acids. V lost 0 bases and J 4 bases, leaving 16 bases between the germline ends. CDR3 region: CASSYSPGSGGYNEQFF. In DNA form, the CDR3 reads TGTGCCAGCAGTTACTCCCCCGGGAGCGGTGGTTACAATGAGCAGTTCTTC.

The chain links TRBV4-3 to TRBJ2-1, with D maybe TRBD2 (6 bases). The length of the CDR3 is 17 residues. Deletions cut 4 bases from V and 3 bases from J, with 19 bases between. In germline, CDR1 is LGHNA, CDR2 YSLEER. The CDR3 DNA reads TGCGCCAGCAGCCTCAAGCACCCTAGCGAGGTCTACAATGAGCAGTTCTTC. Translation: CASSLKHPSEVYNEQFF.

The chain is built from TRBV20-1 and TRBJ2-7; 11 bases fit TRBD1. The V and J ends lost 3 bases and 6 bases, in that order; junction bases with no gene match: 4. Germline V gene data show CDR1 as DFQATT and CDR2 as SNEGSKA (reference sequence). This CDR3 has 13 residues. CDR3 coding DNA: TGCAGTGCTAGGGGACAGGGGGATATCGAGCAGTACTTC. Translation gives CSARGQGDIEQYF.

For the CDR3, the DNA is TGTGCCAGCAGTGGGCTATTGATTGGGGGCGGGAGAATCAACACCGGGGAGCTGTTTTTT. It translates to CASSGLLIGGGRINTGELFF. This chain connects TRBV25-1 to TRBJ2-2, with a possible D match to TRBD2 (7 bases). The CDR3 extends over 20 amino acids. The V gene lost 4 bases and the J gene lost 2 bases, with 26 bases spanning the gap. Per the germline V gene, CDR1 is MGHDK and CDR2 is SYGVNS.

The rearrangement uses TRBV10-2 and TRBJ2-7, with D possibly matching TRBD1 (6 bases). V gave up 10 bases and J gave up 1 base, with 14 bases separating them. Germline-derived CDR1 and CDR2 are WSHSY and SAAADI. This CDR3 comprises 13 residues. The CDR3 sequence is CATSDDRSYEQYF. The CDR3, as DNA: TGCGCCACCAGCGATGACAGGTCCTACGAGCAGTACTTC.

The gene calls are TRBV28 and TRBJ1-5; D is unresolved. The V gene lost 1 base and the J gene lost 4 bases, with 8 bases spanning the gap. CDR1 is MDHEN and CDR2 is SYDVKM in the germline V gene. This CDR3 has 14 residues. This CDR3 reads CASSLSTGNQPQHF. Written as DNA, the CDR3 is TGTGCCAGCAGTTTATCGACCGGGAATCAGCCCCAGCATTTT. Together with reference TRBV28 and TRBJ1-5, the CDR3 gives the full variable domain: DVKVTQSSRYLVKRTGEKVFLECVQDMDHENMFWYRQDPGLGLRLIYFSYDVKMKEKGDIPEGYSVSREKKERFSLILESASTNQTSMYLCASSLSTGNQPQHFGDGTRLSIL.

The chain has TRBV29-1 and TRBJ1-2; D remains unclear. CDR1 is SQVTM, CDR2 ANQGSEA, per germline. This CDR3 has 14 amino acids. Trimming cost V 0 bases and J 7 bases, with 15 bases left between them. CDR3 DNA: TGCAGCGTTGAAGATCGTAAGGGCTCTGGTGGCTACACCTTC. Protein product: CSVEDRKGSGGYTF.

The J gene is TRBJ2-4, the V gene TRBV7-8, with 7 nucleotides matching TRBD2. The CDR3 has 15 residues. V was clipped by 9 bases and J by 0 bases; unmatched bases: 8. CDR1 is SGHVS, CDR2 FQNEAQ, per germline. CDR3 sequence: CASSSGPLAKNIQYF. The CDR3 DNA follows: TGTGCCAGTAGTAGCGGGCCGCTAGCCAAAAACATTCAGTACTTC.

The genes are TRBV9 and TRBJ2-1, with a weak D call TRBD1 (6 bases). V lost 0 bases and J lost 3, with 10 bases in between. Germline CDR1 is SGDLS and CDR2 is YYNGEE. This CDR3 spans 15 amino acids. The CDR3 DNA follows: TGTGCCAGCAGCGTAGGAACAGGGTTCTACAATGAGCAGTTCTTC. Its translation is CASSVGTGFYNEQFF.

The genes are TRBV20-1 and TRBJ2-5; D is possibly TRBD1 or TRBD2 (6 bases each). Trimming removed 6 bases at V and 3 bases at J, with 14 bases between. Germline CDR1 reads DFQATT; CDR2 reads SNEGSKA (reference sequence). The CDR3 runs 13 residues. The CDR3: CSAPKGGEETQYF. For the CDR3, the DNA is TGCAGTGCCCCGAAGGGGGGAGAAGAGACCCAGTACTTC.

CDR3 in amino acids: CASSFLPDTGELFF. The CDR3 nucleotides are TGTGCCAGCAGTTTTCTTCCCGATACCGGGGAGCTGTTTTTT. This rearrangement joins TRBV27 to TRBJ2-2; unclear D gene. V shed 3 bases and J shed 5 bases, with 10 bases lying between them. Germline-derived CDR1 and CDR2 are MNHEY and SMNVEV (reference sequence). The CDR3 contains 14 residues.

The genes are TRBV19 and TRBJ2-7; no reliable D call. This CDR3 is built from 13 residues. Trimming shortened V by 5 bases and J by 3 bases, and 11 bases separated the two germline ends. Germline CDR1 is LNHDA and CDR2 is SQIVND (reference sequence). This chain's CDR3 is CASSLTTSYEQYF. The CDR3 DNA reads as TGTGCCAGTAGTTTGACCACAAGCTACGAGCAGTACTTC.